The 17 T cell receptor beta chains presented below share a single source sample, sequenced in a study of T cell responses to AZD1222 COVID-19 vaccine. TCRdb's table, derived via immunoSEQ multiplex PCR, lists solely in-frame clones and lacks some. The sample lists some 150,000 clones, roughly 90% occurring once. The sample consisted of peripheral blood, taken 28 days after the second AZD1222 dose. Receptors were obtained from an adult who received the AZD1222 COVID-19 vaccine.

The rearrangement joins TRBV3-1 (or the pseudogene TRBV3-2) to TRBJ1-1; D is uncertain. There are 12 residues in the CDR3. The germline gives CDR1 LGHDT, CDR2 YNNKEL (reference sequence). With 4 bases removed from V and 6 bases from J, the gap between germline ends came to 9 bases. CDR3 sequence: CASSLSRAEAFF. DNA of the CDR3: TGTGCCAGCAGCCTTAGTCGGGCTGAAGCTTTCTTT.

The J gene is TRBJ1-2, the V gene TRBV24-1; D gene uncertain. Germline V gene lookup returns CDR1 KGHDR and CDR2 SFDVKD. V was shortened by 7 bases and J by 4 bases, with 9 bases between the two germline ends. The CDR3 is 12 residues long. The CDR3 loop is CATSDNGYGYTF. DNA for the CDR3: TGTGCCACCAGCGACAATGGCTATGGCTACACCTTC.

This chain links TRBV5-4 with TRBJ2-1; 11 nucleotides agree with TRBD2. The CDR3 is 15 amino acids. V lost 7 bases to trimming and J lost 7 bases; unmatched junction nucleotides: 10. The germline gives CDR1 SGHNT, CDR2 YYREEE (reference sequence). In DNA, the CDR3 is TGTGCCAGCGGGGAACTAGCGGGAGAGGGGAATGAGCAGTTCTTC. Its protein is CASGELAGEGNEQFF.

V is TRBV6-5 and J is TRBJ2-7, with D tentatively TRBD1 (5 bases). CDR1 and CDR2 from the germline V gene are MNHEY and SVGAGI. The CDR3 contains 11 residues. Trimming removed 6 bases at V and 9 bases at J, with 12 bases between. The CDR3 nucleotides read TGTGCCAGCAGAAGACAGTTCGGGCAGTACTTC. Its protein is CASRRQFGQYF.

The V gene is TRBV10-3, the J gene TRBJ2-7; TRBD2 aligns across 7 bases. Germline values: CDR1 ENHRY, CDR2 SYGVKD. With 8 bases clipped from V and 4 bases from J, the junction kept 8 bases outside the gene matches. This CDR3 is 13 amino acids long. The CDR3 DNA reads TGTGCCATCCAGGCGGGGGACGAGTACGAGCAGTACTTC. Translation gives CAIQAGDEYEQYF.

This chain's CDR3 is CASSYSNRPNEKLFF. CDR3 nucleotides: TGTGCCAGCAGTTACTCGAACAGACCTAATGAAAAACTGTTTTTT. The chain combines TRBV6-2 or TRBV6-3 with TRBJ1-4; D is unresolved. The CDR3 consists of 15 residues. CDR1 is MNHEY, CDR2 SVGEGT, per germline. Trimming took off 0 bases at V and 3 bases at J, with 8 bases between the two ends.

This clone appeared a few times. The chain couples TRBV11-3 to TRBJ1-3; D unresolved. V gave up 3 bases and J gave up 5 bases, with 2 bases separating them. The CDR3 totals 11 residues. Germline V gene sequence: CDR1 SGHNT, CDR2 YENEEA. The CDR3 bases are TGTGCCAGCAGCTTTAGAAACACCATATATTTT. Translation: CASSFRNTIYF.

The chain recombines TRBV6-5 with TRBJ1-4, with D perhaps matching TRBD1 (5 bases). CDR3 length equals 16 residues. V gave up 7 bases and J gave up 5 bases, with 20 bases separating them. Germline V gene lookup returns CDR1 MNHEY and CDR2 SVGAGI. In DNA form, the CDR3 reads TGTGCCAGCATTTATCTCCAGGGAAGGCGAAATGAAAAACTGTTTTTT. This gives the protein CASIYLQGRRNEKLFF.

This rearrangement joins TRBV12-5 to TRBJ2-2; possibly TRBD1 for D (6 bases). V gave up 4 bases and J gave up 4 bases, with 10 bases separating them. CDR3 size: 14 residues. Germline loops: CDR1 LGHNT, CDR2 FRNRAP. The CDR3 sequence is CASGSTGGTGELFF. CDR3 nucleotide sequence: TGTGCTAGTGGTTCGACAGGCGGCACCGGGGAGCTGTTTTTT.

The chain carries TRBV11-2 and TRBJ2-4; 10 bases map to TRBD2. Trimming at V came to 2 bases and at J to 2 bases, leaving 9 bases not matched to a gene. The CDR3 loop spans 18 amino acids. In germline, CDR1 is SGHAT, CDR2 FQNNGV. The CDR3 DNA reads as TGTGCCAGCAGCTTACTAGCGGGAGTTCTGTTGTCCAAAAACATTCAGTACTTC. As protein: CASSLLAGVLLSKNIQYF.

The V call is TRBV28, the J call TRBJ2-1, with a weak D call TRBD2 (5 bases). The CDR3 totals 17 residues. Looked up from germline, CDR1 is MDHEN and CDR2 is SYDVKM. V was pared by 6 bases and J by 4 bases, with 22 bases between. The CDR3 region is CASSLASAGQTYNEQFF. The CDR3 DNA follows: TGTGCCAGCAGCCTCGCGTCGGCGGGCCAAACTTACAATGAGCAGTTCTTC.

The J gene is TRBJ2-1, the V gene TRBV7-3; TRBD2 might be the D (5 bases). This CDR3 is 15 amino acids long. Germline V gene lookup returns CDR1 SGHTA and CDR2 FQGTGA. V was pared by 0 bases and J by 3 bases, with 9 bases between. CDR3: CASSLTRRGYNEQFF. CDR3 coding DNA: TGTGCCAGCAGCTTAACCCGCCGGGGCTACAATGAGCAGTTCTTC.

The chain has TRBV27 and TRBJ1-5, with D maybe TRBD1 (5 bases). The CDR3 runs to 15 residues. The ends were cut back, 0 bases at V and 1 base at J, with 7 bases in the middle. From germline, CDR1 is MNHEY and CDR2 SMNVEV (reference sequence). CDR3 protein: CASSLSRVSNQPQHF. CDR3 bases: TGTGCCAGCAGTTTATCCAGGGTAAGCAATCAGCCCCAGCATTTT.

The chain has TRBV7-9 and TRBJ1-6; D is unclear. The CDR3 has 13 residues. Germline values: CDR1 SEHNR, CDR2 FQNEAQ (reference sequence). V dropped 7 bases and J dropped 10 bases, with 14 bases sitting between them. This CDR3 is CASTTRVESPLHF. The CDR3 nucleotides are TGTGCCAGCACCACCCGTGTGGAGTCACCCCTCCACTTT.

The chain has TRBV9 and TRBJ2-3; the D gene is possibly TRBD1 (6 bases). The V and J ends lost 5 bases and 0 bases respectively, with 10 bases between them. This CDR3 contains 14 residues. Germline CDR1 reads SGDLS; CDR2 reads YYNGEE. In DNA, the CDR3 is TGTGCCAGCAGAAGACAGGCCAGCACAGATACGCAGTATTTT. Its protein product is CASRRQASTDTQYF.

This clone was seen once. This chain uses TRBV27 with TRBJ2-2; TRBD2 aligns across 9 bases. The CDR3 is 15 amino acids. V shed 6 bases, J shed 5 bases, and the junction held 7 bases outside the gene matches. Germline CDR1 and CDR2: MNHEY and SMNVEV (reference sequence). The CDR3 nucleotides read TGTGCCAGCAGCCTGGGACTAGCTAAAACCGGGGAGCTGTTTTTT. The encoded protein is CASSLGLAKTGELFF.

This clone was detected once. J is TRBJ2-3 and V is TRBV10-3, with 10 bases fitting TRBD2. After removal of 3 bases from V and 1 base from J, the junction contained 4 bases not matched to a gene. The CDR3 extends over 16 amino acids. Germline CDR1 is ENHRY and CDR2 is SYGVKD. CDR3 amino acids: CAISDLAGDGTDTQYF. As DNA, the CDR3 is TGTGCCATCAGTGATCTAGCGGGAGATGGCACAGATACGCAGTATTTT.